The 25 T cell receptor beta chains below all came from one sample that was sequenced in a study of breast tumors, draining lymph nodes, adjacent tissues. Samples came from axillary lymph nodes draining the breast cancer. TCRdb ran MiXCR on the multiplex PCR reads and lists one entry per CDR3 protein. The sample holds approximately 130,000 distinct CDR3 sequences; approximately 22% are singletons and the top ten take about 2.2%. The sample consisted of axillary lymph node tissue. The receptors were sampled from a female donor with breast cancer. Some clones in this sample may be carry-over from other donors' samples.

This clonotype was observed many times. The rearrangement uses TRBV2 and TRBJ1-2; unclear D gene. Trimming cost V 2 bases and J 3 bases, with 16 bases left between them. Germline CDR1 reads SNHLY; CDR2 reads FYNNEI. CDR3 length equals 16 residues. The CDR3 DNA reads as TGTGCCAGCAGTGAATTGTGGAACCCCGGGGACTATGGCTACACCTTC. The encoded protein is CASSELWNPGDYGYTF.

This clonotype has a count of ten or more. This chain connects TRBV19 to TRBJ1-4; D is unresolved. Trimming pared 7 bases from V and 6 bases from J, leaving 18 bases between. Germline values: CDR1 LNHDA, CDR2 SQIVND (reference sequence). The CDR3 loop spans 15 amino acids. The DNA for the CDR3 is TGTGCCAGTACCCGGAGCGGCAGGCCTGATGAAAAACTGTTTTTT. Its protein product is CASTRSGRPDEKLFF.

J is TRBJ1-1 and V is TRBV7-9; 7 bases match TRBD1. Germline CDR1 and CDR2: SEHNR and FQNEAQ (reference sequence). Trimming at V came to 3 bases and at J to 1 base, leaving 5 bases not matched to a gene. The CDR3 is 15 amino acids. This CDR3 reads CASSFWQGGNTEAFF. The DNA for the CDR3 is TGTGCCAGCAGCTTTTGGCAGGGGGGGAACACTGAAGCTTTCTTT.

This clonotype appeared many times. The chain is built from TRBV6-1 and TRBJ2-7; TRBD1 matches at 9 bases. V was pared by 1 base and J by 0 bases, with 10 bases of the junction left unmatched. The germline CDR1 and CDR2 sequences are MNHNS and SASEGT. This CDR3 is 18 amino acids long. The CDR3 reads CASSEGLRGTGSSYEQYF. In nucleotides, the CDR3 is TGTGCCAGCAGTGAAGGACTCAGGGGGACAGGGAGCTCCTACGAGCAGTACTTC.

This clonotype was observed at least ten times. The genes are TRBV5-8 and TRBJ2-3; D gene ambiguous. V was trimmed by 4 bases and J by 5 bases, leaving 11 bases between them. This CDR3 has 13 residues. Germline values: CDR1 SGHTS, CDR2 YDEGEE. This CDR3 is CASSPPIGDTQYF. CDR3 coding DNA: TGTGCCAGCAGCCCACCAATTGGAGATACGCAGTATTTT.

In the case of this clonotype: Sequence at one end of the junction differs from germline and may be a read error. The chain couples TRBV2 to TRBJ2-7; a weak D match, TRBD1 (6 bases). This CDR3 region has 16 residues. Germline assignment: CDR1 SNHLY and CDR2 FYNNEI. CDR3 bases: TGCGCCAGCAGTGTTCCCGGGCAGGGGCTCTCCTACGAGCAGTACTTC. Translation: CASSVPGQGLSYEQYF.

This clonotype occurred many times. In DNA, the CDR3 is TGTGCCAGCAGCTTAGACCGGGACAGGGTTTTTAATGAAAAACTGTTTTTT. Its protein is CASSLDRDRVFNEKLFF. The V gene is TRBV5-5, the J gene TRBJ1-4; 9 bases agree with TRBD1. With 2 bases clipped from V and 4 bases from J, the junction kept 9 bases outside the gene matches. Germline loops: CDR1 SGHKS, CDR2 YYEKEE (reference sequence). The CDR3 is made up of 17 amino acids.

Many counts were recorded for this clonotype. This CDR3 reads CASSPGRLGNEQFF. For the CDR3, the DNA is TGCGCCAGCAGCCCCGGACGTCTGGGCAATGAGCAGTTCTTC. The V and J genes are TRBV5-1 and TRBJ2-1; no clear D gene. The CDR3 extends over 14 amino acids. V gave up 4 bases and J gave up 6 bases, with 14 bases separating them. Germline V lookup: CDR1 SGHRS, CDR2 YFSETQ.

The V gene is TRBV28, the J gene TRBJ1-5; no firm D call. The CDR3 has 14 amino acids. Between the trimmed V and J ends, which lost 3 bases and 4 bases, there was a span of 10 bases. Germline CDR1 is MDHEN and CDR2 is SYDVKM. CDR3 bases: TGTGCCAGCAGTTTTGGTCAGCCTAATCAGCCCCAGCATTTT. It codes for CASSFGQPNQPQHF.

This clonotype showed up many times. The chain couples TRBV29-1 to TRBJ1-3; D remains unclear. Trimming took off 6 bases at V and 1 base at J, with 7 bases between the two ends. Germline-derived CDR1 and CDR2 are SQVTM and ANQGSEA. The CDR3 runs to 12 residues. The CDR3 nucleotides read TGCAGCGTAAAGAGGTCTGGAAACACCATATATTTT. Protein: CSVKRSGNTIYF.

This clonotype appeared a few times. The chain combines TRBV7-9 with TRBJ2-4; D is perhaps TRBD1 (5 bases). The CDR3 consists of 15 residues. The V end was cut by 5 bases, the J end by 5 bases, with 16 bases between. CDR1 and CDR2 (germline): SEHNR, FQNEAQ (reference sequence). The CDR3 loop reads CASSALSGAQNIQYF. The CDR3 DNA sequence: TGTGCCAGCAGCGCCCTCTCTGGGGCCCAAAACATTCAGTACTTC.

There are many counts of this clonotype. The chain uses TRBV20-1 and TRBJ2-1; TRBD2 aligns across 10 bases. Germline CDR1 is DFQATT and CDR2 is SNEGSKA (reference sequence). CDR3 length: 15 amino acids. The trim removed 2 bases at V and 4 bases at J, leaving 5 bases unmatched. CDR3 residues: CSARLAGALYNEQFF. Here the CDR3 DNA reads TGCAGTGCTAGACTAGCGGGAGCCCTATACAATGAGCAGTTCTTC.

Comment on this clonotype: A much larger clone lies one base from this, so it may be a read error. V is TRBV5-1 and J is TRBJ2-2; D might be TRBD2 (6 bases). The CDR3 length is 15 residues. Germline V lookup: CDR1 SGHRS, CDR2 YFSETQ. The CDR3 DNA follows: TGCCCCAGCAGCTTAACGGGAGTGGGAGCCGGGGAGCTGTTTTTT. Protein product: CPSSLTGVGAGELFF.

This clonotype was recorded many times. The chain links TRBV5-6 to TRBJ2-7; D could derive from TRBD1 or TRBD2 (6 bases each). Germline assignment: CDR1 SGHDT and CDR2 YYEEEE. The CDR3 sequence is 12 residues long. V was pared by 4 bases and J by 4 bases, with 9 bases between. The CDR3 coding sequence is TGTGCCAGCAGCCGGAGGGGGTACGAGCAGTACTTC. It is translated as CASSRRGYEQYF.

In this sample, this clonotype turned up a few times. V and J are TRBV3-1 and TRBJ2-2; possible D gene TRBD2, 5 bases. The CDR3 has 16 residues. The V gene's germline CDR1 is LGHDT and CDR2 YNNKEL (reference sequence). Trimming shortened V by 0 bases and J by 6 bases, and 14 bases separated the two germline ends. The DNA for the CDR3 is TGTGCCAGCAGCCAAGATCTGACTATTTCAGCCGGGGAGCTGTTTTTT. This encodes CASSQDLTISAGELFF.

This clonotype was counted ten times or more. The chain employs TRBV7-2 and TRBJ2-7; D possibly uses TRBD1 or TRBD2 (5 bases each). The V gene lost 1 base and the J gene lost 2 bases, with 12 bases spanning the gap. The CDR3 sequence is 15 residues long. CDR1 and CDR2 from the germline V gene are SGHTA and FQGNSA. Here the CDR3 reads CASSLGGTSPYEQYF. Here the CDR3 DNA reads TGTGCCAGCAGCTTAGGGGGGACGTCTCCCTACGAGCAGTACTTC.

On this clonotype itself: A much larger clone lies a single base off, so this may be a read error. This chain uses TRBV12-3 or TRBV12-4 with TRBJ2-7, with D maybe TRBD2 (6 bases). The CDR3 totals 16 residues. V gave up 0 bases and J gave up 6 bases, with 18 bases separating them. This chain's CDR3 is CASSLASAGRLCEQYF. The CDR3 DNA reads TGTGCCAGCAGTTTAGCCTCCGCGGGACGGTTATGCGAGCAGTACTTC.

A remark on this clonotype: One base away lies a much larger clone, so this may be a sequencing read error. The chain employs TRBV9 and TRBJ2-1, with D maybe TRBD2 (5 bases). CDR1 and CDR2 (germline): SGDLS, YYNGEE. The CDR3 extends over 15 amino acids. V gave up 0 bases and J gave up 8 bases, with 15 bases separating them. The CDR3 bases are TGTGCCAGCAGCGTAGAGGGCGCCACTAGGGATGAGCAGTTCTTC. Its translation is CASSVEGATRDEQFF. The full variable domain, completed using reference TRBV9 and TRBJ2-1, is DSGVTQTPKHLITATGQRVTLRCSPRSGDLSVYWYQQSLDQGLQFLIQYYNGEERAKGNILERFSAQQFPDLHSELNLSSLELGDSALYFCASSVEGATRDEQFFGPGTRLTVL.

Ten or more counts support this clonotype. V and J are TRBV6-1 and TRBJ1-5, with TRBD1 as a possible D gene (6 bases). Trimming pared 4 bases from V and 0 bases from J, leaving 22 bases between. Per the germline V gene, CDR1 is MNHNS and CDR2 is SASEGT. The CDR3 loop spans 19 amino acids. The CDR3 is CASSAPQGGAKYSNQPQHF. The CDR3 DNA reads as TGTGCCAGCAGTGCCCCACAGGGAGGCGCAAAATATAGCAATCAGCCCCAGCATTTT.

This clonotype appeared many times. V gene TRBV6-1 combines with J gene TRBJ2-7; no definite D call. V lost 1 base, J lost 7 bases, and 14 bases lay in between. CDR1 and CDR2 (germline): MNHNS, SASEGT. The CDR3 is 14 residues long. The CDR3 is CASSEGQPPREQYF. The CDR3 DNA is TGTGCCAGCAGTGAAGGGCAGCCGCCTAGGGAGCAGTACTTC.

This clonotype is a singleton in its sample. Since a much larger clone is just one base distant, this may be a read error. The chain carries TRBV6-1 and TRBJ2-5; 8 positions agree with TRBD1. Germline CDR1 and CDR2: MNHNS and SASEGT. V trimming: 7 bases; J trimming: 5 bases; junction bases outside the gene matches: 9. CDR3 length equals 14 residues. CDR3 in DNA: TGTGCCAGCAACCGACAGGGGTTGAGGGAGACCCAGTACTTC. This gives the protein CASNRQGLRETQYF.

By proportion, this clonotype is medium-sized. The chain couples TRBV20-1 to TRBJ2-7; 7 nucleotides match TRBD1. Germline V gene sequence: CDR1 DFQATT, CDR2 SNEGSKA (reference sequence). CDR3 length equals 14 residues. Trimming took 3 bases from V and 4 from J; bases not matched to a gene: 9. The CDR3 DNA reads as TGCAGTGCTAGCCACCCAGTGACAGGGTACGAGCAGTACTTC. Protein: CSASHPVTGYEQYF.

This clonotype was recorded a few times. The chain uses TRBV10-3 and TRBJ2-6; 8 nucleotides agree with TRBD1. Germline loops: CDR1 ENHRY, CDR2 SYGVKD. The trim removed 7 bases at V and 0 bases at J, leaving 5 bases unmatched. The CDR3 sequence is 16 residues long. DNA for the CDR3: TGTGCCATCACCGGGGACAGGAGCTCTGGGGCCAACGTCCTGACTTTC. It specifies CAITGDRSSGANVLTF.

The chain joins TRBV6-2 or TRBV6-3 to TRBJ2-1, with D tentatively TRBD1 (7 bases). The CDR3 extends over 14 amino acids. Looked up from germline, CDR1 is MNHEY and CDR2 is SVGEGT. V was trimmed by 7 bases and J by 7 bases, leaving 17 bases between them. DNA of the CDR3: TGTGCCAGCAACTCAGGGGGGTATCTGAATGAGCAGTTCTTC. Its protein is CASNSGGYLNEQFF.

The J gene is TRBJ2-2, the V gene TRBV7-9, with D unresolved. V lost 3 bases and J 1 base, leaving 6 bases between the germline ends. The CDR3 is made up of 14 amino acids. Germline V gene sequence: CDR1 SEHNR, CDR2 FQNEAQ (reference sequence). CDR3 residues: CASSFRVNTGELFF. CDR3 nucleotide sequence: TGTGCCAGCAGCTTTAGGGTGAACACCGGGGAGCTGTTTTTT.